This entry is about one TCR beta chain. These data belong to a study of blood T cell repertoires in COVID-19. Across the whole study: Italy, Spain and the United States were the sources of the convalescent and acute COVID-19 samples. Sources were T cells, B-cell-depleted T cells, or PBMCs; the material itself was cDNA or gDNA.

The CDR3 runs 13 residues. V was pared by 8 bases and J by 7 bases, with 15 bases between. The germline V gene has CDR1 LGHNA and CDR2 YSLEER. In the source study's methods: It was from reference gene primer amplification that nucleated cell counts were estimated. Assay: immunoSEQ multiplex PCR; the TCRdb copy retains only in-frame clones and omits some. D and trimming were read from the DNA, whereas the V and J calls and clone size are those reported in that table. The sample gives 60,000 to 75,000 clones, about 88% of which show up once; over 9% is in the top ten. What was sequenced was peripheral blood. The chain couples TRBV4-3 to TRBJ2-1; D perhaps matches TRBD2 (6 bases). The receptor's source is a human donor in a cohort sampled during active COVID-19. The CDR3 reads CASSPGLKNEQFF. CDR3 nucleotides: TGCGCCAGCTCCCCGGGACTGAAGAATGAGCAGTTCTTC.